These 14 T cell receptor beta chains were all obtained from the same sample, sequenced in a study of blood T cell repertoires in COVID-19. Profiling relied on immunoSEQ multiplex PCR, and the TCRdb table lists in-frame clones only, not all of them. The table has 250,000 to 300,000 clones, about 89% seen once. The specimen was PBMCs or T cells enriched from blood (not recorded which). The source of these receptors is a human donor in a cohort exposed to, infected with or recovered from COVID-19 (not recorded which). The donor label of this sample is uncertain.

J is TRBJ2-1 and V is TRBV3-1 (or the pseudogene TRBV3-2); TRBD1 aligns across 8 bases. The CDR3 is made up of 13 amino acids. J gave up 9 bases and V 6 bases, and 7 bases lay outside the gene matches. Germline CDR1 and CDR2: LGHDT and YNNKEL (reference sequence). As DNA, the CDR3 is TGTGCCAGCAGTCATGACAGGGGTAGTGAGCAGTTCTTC. Its translation is CASSHDRGSEQFF.

This clone was counted a single time. This chain joins TRBV18 and TRBJ1-3, with D perhaps matching TRBD1 (6 bases). Trimming stripped 6 bases from V and 0 bases from J, with 18 bases between. CDR1 and CDR2 (germline): KGHSH, LQKENI. The CDR3 runs to 17 residues. The CDR3 bases are TGTGCCAGCTCTCCCGCTATTGGGACATACTCTGGAAACACCATATATTTT. This translates into CASSPAIGTYSGNTIYF.

The chain joins TRBV7-9 to TRBJ2-7, with D perhaps matching TRBD2 (6 bases). V was clipped by 8 bases and J by 4 bases, with 18 bases between them. In germline, CDR1 is SEHNR, CDR2 FQNEAQ (reference sequence). The CDR3 sequence is 14 residues long. The CDR3 DNA is TGTGCCAGCTGGAACGACGGGGGAGAGTACGAGCAGTACTTC. Translated: CASWNDGGEYEQYF. Complete variable domain (other parts from reference TRBV7-9 and TRBJ2-7): DTGVSQNPRHKITKRGQNVTFRCDPISEHNRLYWYRQTLGQGPEFLTYFQNEAQLEKSRLLSDRFSAERPKGSFSTLEIQRTEQGDSAMYLCASWNDGGEYEQYFGPGTRLTVT.

V gene TRBV27 combines with J gene TRBJ2-1; TRBD2 might be the D (6 bases). CDR1 and CDR2 from the germline V gene are MNHEY and SMNVEV (reference sequence). The V end was cut by 2 bases, the J end by 9 bases, with 14 bases between. The CDR3 is made up of 14 amino acids. CDR3 bases: TGTGCCAGCAGTTTAAACGGCCCGGAGGGTGAGCAGTTCTTC. This gives the protein CASSLNGPEGEQFF.

The chain recombines TRBV19 with TRBJ1-2; D is unclear. CDR1 and CDR2 (germline): LNHDA, SQIVND (reference sequence). The V end was cut by 7 bases, the J end by 2 bases, with 11 bases between. The CDR3 sequence is 13 residues long. CDR3 sequence: CASKVGRNYGYTF. The CDR3 DNA follows: TGTGCCAGTAAAGTGGGGAGAAACTATGGCTACACCTTC.

This chain links TRBV30 with TRBJ1-2; D unclear. The CDR3 sequence is 13 residues long. V lost 0 bases and J lost 1, with 6 bases in between. Per germline, CDR1 GTSNPN and CDR2 SVGIG (reference sequence). The CDR3 region is CAWSVNINYGYTF. In nucleotides, the CDR3 is TGTGCCTGGAGTGTAAACATTAACTATGGCTACACCTTC.

The chain employs TRBV3-1 (or the pseudogene TRBV3-2) and TRBJ2-5, with TRBD2 identical over 12 bases. The CDR3 totals 16 residues. Germline assignment: CDR1 LGHDT and CDR2 YNNKEL (reference sequence). Trimming cost V 5 bases and J 5 bases; bases outside gene matches: 9. CDR3 bases: TGTGCCAGCAGCGTCCCTAGCGGGGGGGCCGGGGAGACCCAGTACTTC. Protein sequence: CASSVPSGGAGETQYF.

The chain employs TRBV15 and TRBJ2-3, with D uncertain. V lost 3 bases and J lost 3, with 10 bases in between. This CDR3 region has 14 residues. CDR1 and CDR2 from the germline V gene are LNHNV and YYDKDF (reference sequence). The chain's CDR3 is CATSRAMITDTQYF. CDR3 DNA sequence: TGTGCCACCAGCAGGGCCATGATAACAGATACGCAGTATTTT.

The V call is TRBV4-1, the J call TRBJ2-2; 15 bases agree with TRBD2. CDR3 length: 20 residues. Germline lookup yields CDR1 MGHRA and CDR2 YSYEKL. V trimming: 4 bases; J trimming: 4 bases; junction bases outside the gene matches: 13. The CDR3 bases are TGCGCCAGCAGCCGCCTATCGGGACTAGCGGGGGGTTGGGGCACCGGGGAGCTGTTTTTT. Translation gives CASSRLSGLAGGWGTGELFF.

V is TRBV7-2 and J is TRBJ2-5; TRBD2 matches 7 bases. V lost 0 bases to trimming and J lost 2 bases; unmatched junction nucleotides: 6. Germline CDR1 reads SGHTA; CDR2 reads FQGNSA. This CDR3 has 16 amino acids. This CDR3 reads CASSLAPGGGQETQYF. In DNA form, the CDR3 reads TGTGCCAGCAGCTTAGCCCCTGGCGGGGGTCAAGAGACCCAGTACTTC.

V usage is TRBV19 and J usage is TRBJ2-3, with 9 bases that match TRBD2. The CDR3 length is 16 residues. The germline CDR1 and CDR2 sequences are LNHDA and SQIVND (reference sequence). The junction had 6 bases not matched to a gene; V was cut back by 4 bases and J by 1 base. For the CDR3, the DNA is TGTGCCAGTAGTACAGAAAGGACTAGCGGCACAGATACGCAGTATTTT. Its protein product is CASSTERTSGTDTQYF.

The rearrangement links TRBV5-4 to TRBJ2-2; D gene unclear. CDR3 length equals 12 residues. Germline CDR1 is SGHNT and CDR2 is YYREEE (reference sequence). V gave up 7 bases and J gave up 3 bases, with 7 bases separating them. CDR3 sequence reads: CASSRDTGELFF. CDR3 DNA sequence: TGTGCCAGCTCCCGGGACACCGGGGAGCTGTTTTTT.

In its sample, this clone was seen a few times. The chain has TRBV12-5 and TRBJ1-5; tentatively, D is TRBD1 (6 bases). Germline V gene data show CDR1 as LGHNT and CDR2 as FRNRAP. The length of the CDR3 is 16 residues. V was cut by 0 bases and J by 10 bases, with 19 bases left in between. CDR3 in amino acids: CASGLVLGQGPVPQHF. CDR3 coding DNA: TGTGCTAGTGGTTTGGTACTAGGGCAGGGGCCCGTTCCCCAGCATTTT.

V is TRBV5-6 and J is TRBJ2-5; TRBD2 aligns across 10 bases. Germline trimming cut 4 bases from V and 2 bases from J; bases unmatched to any gene: 5. CDR3 length equals 15 residues. Germline loops: CDR1 SGHDT, CDR2 YYEEEE. CDR3: CASSPLAGAQETQYF. The CDR3 DNA reads TGTGCCAGCAGCCCCCTAGCGGGGGCTCAAGAGACCCAGTACTTC.